This TCR beta chain originates from a study of T cells in Graves' hyperthyroidism and ophthalmopathy. TCR beta CDR3 regions were amplified from RNA transcripts. HTBI primers were employed in a first-round RT-PCR of the TCR CDR3. TCRdb re-called the multiplex PCR reads through MiXCR, storing one row per CDR3 protein. The data hold a few hundred thousand distinct CDR3 sequences, with about a sixth observed a single time. Losses at the gene ends were 4 bases for V and 8 bases for J; bases not matched to a gene: 7. This CDR3 has 13 amino acids. CDR1 LNHDA and CDR2 SQIVND come from the germline V gene (reference sequence). This clonotype has a single count. What it binds is unknown. Findings and limits, study-wide: Within blood appeared most thyroid clonotypes that had expanded above 0.001.

The sequencing input was blood. The chain carries TRBV19 and TRBJ1-1; TRBD1 agrees at 7 bases. This clonotype was sampled from a woman younger than 35 with Graves' hyperthyroidism. The CDR3 loop is CASSTYRDREAFF. CDR3 bases: TGTGCCAGTAGTACGTACCGGGACAGAGAAGCTTTCTTT. The entire variable domain, with the rest obtained from reference TRBV19 and TRBJ1-1, is as follows: DGGITQSPKYLFRKEGQNVTLSCEQNLNHDAMYWYRQDPGQGLRLIYYSQIVNDFQKGDIAEGYSVSREKKESFPLTVTSAQKNPTAFYLCASSTYRDREAFFGQGTRLTVV.